Included here is one T cell receptor beta chain sequence, with context. This record belongs to a study of blood T cell repertoires in COVID-19. Study at large: Acute-phase and convalescent COVID-19 samples originated in the United States, Italy and Spain.

Looked up from germline, CDR1 is SGHRS and CDR2 is YFSETQ. The CDR3 runs 13 residues. V shed 4 bases and J 4 bases; nucleotides not matched to a gene: 5. Original handling: Amplifying reference gene primers gave estimates of nucleated cell counts. Clones were read by immunoSEQ multiplex PCR, and TCRdb kept only the in-frame ones, dropping some. Clone size and V and J calls were adopted from that table, with D and trimming inferred from the DNA. The sample contains approximately 76,000 clones, 91% of which appear only once. Material for sequencing was peripheral blood. The sequence came from a human donor in a cohort sampled during active COVID-19. This chain uses TRBV5-1 with TRBJ2-7, with 7 bases that match TRBD2. The CDR3 DNA follows: TGCGCCAGCAGCCCGGGAGGCAGTTACGAGCAGTACTTC. Its protein is CASSPGGSYEQYF.